The following is a T cell receptor beta chain sequence with its context. The data belong to a study of control samples from healthy donors and cancer patients. Generated by immunoSEQ multiplex PCR, the TCRdb table keeps only in-frame clones and is missing some. The table lists roughly 150,000 clones, more than 85% of them singletons. The ends lost 4 bases at V and 4 bases at J; junction bases unmatched: 4. CDR3 length equals 14 residues. From germline, CDR1 is LGHNA and CDR2 YSLEER. Material: blood. The J gene is TRBJ2-1, the V gene TRBV4-3, with 7 positions matching TRBD1. This TCR was recovered from a man between 18 and 29 years old in good health. The chain's CDR3 is CASSPGQLYNEQFF. The CDR3 bases are TGCGCCAGCAGCCCGGGACAGCTATACAATGAGCAGTTCTTC.